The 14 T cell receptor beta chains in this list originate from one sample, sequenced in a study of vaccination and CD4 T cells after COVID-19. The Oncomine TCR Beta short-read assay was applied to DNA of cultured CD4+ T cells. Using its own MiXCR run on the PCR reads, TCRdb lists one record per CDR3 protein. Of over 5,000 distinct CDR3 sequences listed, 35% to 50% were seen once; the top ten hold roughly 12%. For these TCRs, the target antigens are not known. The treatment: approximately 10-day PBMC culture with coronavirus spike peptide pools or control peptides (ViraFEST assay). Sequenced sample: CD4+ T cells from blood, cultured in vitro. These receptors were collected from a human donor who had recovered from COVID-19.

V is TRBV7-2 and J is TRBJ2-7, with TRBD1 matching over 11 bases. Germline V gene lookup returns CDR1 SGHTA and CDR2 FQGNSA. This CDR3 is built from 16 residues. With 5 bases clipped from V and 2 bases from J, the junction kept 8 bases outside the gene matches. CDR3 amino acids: CASSPRGQGGPYEQYF. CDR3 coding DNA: TGTGCCAGCAGCCCCCGGGGACAGGGGGGGCCCTACGAGCAGTACTTC. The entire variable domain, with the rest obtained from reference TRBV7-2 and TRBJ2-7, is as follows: GAGVSQSPSNKVTEKGKDVELRCDPISGHTALYWYRQSLGQGLEFLIYFQGNSAPDKSGLPSDRFSAERTGGSVSTLTIQRTQQEDSAVYLCASSPRGQGGPYEQYFGPGTRLTVT.

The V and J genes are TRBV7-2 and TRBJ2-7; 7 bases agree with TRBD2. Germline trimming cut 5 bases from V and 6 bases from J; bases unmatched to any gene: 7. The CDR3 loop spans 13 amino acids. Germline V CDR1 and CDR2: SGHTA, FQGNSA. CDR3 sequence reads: CASSAQAGSEQYF. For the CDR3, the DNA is TGTGCCAGCAGCGCTCAAGCGGGGAGCGAGCAGTACTTC.

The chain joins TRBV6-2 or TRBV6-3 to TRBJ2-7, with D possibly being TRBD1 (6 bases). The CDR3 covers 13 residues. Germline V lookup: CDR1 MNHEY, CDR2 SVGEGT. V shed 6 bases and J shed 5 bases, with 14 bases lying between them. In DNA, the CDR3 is TGTGCCAGCAGCCGGGATGGGGGCGACGAGCAGTACTTC. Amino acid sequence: CASSRDGGDEQYF.

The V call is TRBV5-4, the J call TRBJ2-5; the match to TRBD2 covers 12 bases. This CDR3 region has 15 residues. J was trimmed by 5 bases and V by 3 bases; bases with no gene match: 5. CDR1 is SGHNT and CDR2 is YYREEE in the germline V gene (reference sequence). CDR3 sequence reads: CASSSSGGARETQYF. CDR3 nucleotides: TGTGCCAGCAGCTCTAGCGGGGGGGCGAGGGAGACCCAGTACTTC.

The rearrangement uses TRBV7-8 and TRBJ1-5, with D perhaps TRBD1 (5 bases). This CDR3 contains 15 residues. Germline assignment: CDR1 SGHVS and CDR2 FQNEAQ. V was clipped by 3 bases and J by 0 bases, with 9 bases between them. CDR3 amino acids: CASSLGLYSNQPQHF. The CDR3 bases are TGTGCCAGCAGCTTGGGGCTTTATAGCAATCAGCCCCAGCATTTT.

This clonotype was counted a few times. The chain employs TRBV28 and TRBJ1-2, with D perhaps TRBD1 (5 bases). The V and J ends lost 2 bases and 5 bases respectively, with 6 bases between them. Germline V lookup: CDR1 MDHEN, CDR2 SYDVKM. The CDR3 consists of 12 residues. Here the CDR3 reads CASSLAGYGYTF. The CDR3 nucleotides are TGTGCCAGCAGTTTAGCAGGGTATGGCTACACCTTC.

The DNA of the CDR3 is TGTGCCAGCACCCTAGAAGTTCGATCACCCCTCCACTTT. This translates into CASTLEVRSPLHF. V usage is TRBV6-2 or TRBV6-3 and J usage is TRBJ1-6; no reliable D call. This CDR3 has 13 amino acids. The germline gives CDR1 MNHEY, CDR2 SVGEGT. Deletions cut 7 bases from V and 10 bases from J, with 14 bases between.

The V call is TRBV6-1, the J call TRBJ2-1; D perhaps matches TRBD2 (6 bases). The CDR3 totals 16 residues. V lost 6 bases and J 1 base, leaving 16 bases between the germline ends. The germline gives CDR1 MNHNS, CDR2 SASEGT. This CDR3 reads CASRPLAALSYNEQFF. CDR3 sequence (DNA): TGTGCCAGCAGACCACTAGCTGCCTTGTCCTACAATGAGCAGTTCTTC.

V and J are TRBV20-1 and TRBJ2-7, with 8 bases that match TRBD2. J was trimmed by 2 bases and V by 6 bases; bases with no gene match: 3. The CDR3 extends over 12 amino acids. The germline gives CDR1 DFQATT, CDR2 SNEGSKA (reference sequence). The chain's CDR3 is CSALAGTYEQYF. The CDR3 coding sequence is TGCAGTGCCCTAGCGGGTACCTACGAGCAGTACTTC.

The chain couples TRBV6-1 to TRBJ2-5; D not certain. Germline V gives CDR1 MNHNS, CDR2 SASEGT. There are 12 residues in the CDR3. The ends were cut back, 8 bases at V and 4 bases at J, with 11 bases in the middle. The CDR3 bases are TGTGCCAGCCGGACGAGATTAGAGACCCAGTACTTC. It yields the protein CASRTRLETQYF.

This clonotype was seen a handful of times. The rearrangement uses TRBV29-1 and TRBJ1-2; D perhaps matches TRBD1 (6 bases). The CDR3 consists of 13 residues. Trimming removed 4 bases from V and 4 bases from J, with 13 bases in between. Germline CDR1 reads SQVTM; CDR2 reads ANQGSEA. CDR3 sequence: CSVVTGTVYGYTF. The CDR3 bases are TGCAGCGTTGTCACAGGGACTGTCTATGGCTACACCTTC.

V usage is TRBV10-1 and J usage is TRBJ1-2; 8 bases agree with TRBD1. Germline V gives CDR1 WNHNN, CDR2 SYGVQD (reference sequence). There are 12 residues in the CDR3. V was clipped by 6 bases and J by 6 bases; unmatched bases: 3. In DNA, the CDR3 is TGCGCCAGCAGGGACAGGGTCAATGGCTACACCTTC. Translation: CASRDRVNGYTF.

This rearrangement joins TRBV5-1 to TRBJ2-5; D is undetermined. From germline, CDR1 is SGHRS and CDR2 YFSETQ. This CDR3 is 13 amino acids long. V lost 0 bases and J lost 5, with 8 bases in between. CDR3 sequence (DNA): TGCGCCAGCAGCTTGGTGGGGTTGGAGACCCAGTACTTC. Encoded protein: CASSLVGLETQYF.

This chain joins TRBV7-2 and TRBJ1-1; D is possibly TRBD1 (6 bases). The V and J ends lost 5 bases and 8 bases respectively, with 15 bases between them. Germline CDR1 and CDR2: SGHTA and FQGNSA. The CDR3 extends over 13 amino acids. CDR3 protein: CASSVNRVGEAFF. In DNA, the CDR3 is TGTGCCAGCAGCGTGAACAGGGTGGGGGAAGCTTTCTTT.